The clone carrying this T cell receptor (beta chain) has more than one count but fewer than ten. Antigen specificity is unknown. This entry is derived from a study of T cells in localized non-small cell lung cancer. General study findings and limits: Of the top 100 tumor clones, median roughly 53 were in adjacent lung, 25 to 30 among its top 100. Only one tumor region was sequenced, so heterogeneity remains possible. Elevated blood T cell density was associated with longer overall survival.

The junction had 7 bases not matched to a gene; V was cut back by 6 bases and J by 2 bases. CDR1 and CDR2 (germline): LNHDA, SQIVND (reference sequence). The length of the CDR3 is 15 residues. Here immunoSEQ multiplex PCR was the method, and the copy in TCRdb shows in-frame clones only, minus some. The sample records 3,000 to 4,500 clones, around 21% being singletons. The sequence came from an older female donor with stage II lung adenocarcinoma. The chain employs TRBV19 and TRBJ2-7, with 10 bases matching TRBD1. The sequencing used lung tumor tissue, collected before any cancer treatment. The CDR3 DNA follows: TGTGCCAGTAGAGACGGACAGGGGGGCACCTACGAGCAGTACTTC. Its protein is CASRDGQGGTYEQYF. The full variable domain, completed using reference TRBV19 and TRBJ2-7, is DGGITQSPKYLFRKEGQNVTLSCEQNLNHDAMYWYRQDPGQGLRLIYYSQIVNDFQKGDIAEGYSVSREKKESFPLTVTSAQKNPTAFYLCASRDGQGGTYEQYFGPGTRLTVT.